The clone carrying this T cell receptor (beta chain) was detected only a few times. This specimen belongs to a study of CD8+CD57+ T cells in acquired aplastic anemia. The germline V and J ends were trimmed by 1 base and 2 bases, with 11 bases remaining between them. The CDR3 has 15 residues. Germline V gene data show CDR1 as LNHNV and CDR2 as YYDKDF (reference sequence). Before being chosen for sequencing, patients had shown CD8+CD57+ cell expansion by flow cytometry. TCR beta VDJ and CDR3 profiling used genomic DNA as template. TCRdb re-analysed the reads in MiXCR, keeping a single row per CDR3 protein. The sample holds 160,000 or so distinct CDR3 sequences, about 48% seen once.

This receptor was taken from a human donor with aplastic anemia. The V call is TRBV15, the J call TRBJ1-1, with D possibly TRBD1 on 5 matching bases. Input material: sorted CD4+, CD8+, or CD8+CD57+ T cells (not recorded which) from PBMCs. The CDR3 DNA is TGTGCCACCAGCAGAGGGGGGACGGGTAACACTGAAGCTTTCTTT. It specifies CATSRGGTGNTEAFF.